This T cell receptor beta chain was retrieved from a study of blood T cell repertoires in COVID-19. The assay was immunoSEQ multiplex PCR, and TCRdb's table has in-frame clones only and misses some. The repertoire has 200,000 to 250,000 clones, 85% of them found once; the top ten carry 2.4%. CDR3 length: 15 amino acids. In germline, CDR1 is SGHTA, CDR2 FQGNSA. V was clipped by 5 bases and J by 1 base; unmatched bases: 5. This TCR derives from a woman between 65 and 79 years old with COVID-19, enrolled during active disease. The specimen was peripheral blood. The V call is TRBV7-2, the J call TRBJ2-3; 8 bases fit TRBD2. CDR3 sequence (DNA): TGTGCCAGCAGCCCCCGGGAGGGGGGCACAGATACGCAGTATTTT. Protein sequence: CASSPREGGTDTQYF.